A selection of T cell receptor beta chains follows, all from one sample in a study of blood T cell repertoires in COVID-19. TCRdb's copy holds only in-frame clones and misses some; the assay was immunoSEQ multiplex PCR. Among 56,000 or so clones listed, around four fifths were seen once. The sample consisted of peripheral blood. The receptors derive from a man between 45 and 60 years old with acute or convalescent COVID-19. Each CDR3 is given with its conserved first and last residue. A D gene is named only where the DNA matches it firmly. Expanded clones get a size class; other rows say once, few or many, or leave the size out.

>TRBJ2-1|.|TRBV7-3|TRBD2
CASGAGGTYNEQFF
TGTGCCAGTGGAGCGGGAGGTACTTACAATGAGCAGTTCTTC
>TRBJ2-1|.|TRBV18|.
CASSPVGGRYNEQFF
TGTGCCAGCTCACCAGTCGGGGGGCGATACAATGAGCAGTTCTTC
>TRBJ2-2|.|TRBV6-5|TRBD1
CASSWTGTGELFF
TGTGCCAGCAGCTGGACAGGCACCGGGGAGCTGTTTTTT
>TRBJ2-7|.|TRBV11-2|TRBD1
CASSASGTGVHEQYF
TGTGCCAGCAGCGCATCCGGGACAGGGGTTCACGAGCAGTACTTC
>TRBJ2-7|.|TRBV12-3/TRBV12-4|.
CASSFNYGYEQYF
TGTGCCAGCAGTTTTAACTATGGCTACGAGCAGTACTTC
>TRBJ2-1|.|TRBV7-9|.
CASSLSTGFMGPAYNEQFF
TGTGCCAGCAGCTTAAGCACAGGCTTTATGGGTCCCGCATACAATGAGCAGTTCTTC
>TRBJ2-1|.|TRBV18|TRBD2
CASSPLGLAGGEQFF
TGTGCCAGCTCACCCCTCGGACTAGCGGGAGGTGAGCAGTTCTTC
>TRBJ1-1|.|TRBV7-2|TRBD1
CASSQQGGTEAFF
TGTGCCAGCAGCCAACAGGGGGGGACTGAAGCTTTCTTT
>TRBJ2-3|.|TRBV15|.
CATSRDLAGSGTDTQYF
TGTGCCACCAGCAGAGATCTGGCGGGGTCGGGTACAGATACGCAGTATTTT
>TRBJ2-5|.|TRBV6-5|TRBD1
CASRKGQGARETQYF
TGTGCCAGCAGGAAGGGACAGGGGGCTAGAGAGACCCAGTACTTC
>TRBJ1-1|.|TRBV3-1/TRBV3-2|.
CASSQGGGTEAFF
TGTGCCAGCAGCCAAGGCGGGGGCACTGAAGCTTTCTTT
>TRBJ2-2|.|TRBV5-1|.
CASSLDGNTDTGELFF
TGCGCCAGCAGCTTGGACGGGAATACCGACACCGGGGAGCTGTTTTTT
>TRBJ1-5|once|TRBV18|TRBD1
CASSPEPGTGQPQHF
TGTGCCAGCTCACCCGAACCCGGGACAGGGCAGCCCCAGCATTTT
>TRBJ2-7|.|TRBV7-2|TRBD2
CASSFGTSGEYEQYF
TGTGCCAGCAGCTTCGGGACTAGCGGGGAGTACGAGCAGTACTTC
>TRBJ2-2|once|TRBV19|TRBD2
CASSRLAGGRTGELFF
TGTGCCAGTAGTCGCCTAGCGGGAGGGCGAACCGGGGAGCTGTTTTTT
>TRBJ1-2|once|TRBV19|TRBD1
CASSKGTAANYGYTF
TGTGCCAGTAGTAAAGGGACAGCCGCGAACTATGGCTACACCTTC
>TRBJ2-7|.|TRBV3-1/TRBV3-2|TRBD1
CASSQGDSQYF
TGTGCCAGCAGCCAAGGGGACAGCCAGTACTTC
>TRBJ2-1|.|TRBV21-1|.
CASSKGLAGVIYNEQFF
TGTGCCAGCAGCAAGGGACTAGCGGGAGTGATATACAATGAGCAGTTCTTC
>TRBJ2-1|.|TRBV10-3|TRBD2
CAIGTSGRANNEQFF
TGTGCCATTGGGACTAGCGGGAGGGCCAACAATGAGCAGTTCTTC
>TRBJ2-3|.|TRBV28|.
CASSPSHTDTQYF
TGTGCCAGCAGTCCTAGTCACACAGATACGCAGTATTTT
>TRBJ2-7|.|TRBV6-6|TRBD2
CASSYDAGGYEQYF
TGTGCCAGCAGTTACGATGCGGGAGGCTACGAGCAGTACTTC
>TRBJ1-2|.|TRBV6-5|TRBD1
CASSYSGGQGPYGYTF
TGTGCCAGCAGTTACTCGGGGGGACAGGGGCCCTATGGCTACACCTTC
>TRBJ2-1|.|TRBV6-6|TRBD2
CASSYGGLAVHNEQFF
TGTGCCAGCAGTTACGGGGGACTAGCGGTCCACAATGAGCAGTTCTTC
>TRBJ1-1|.|TRBV10-2|TRBD1
CASSSRDRGSEAFF
TGCGCCAGCAGTTCCAGGGACAGGGGCTCTGAAGCTTTCTTT
>TRBJ1-2|.|TRBV10-2|.
CASSGPGVYGYTF
TGCGCCAGCAGCGGCCCAGGGGTTTATGGCTACACCTTC
>TRBJ2-7|.|TRBV6-4|.
CASSEEQGGEQYF
TGTGCCAGCAGTGAGGAACAGGGCGGCGAGCAGTACTTC